This TCR beta chain was obtained from a study of blood T cell repertoires in COVID-19. CDR1 is SEHNR, CDR2 FQNEAQ, per germline (reference sequence). CDR3 length: 14 amino acids. The V end lost 1 base, the J end lost 6 bases, and 12 bases lay between the germline ends. The protocol was immunoSEQ multiplex PCR, while the TCRdb copy is restricted to in-frame clones and leaves out a portion. Of 250,000 to 350,000 clones listed, 84% are singletons. The origin of this receptor is a human donor with COVID-19, enrolled during active disease. The donor label of this sample is uncertain. V usage is TRBV7-9 and J usage is TRBJ1-1, with TRBD1 as a possible D gene (6 bases). Sequencing was done on a sample of peripheral blood. CDR3 residues: CASSLENRVPEAFF. For the CDR3, the DNA is TGTGCCAGCAGCTTAGAAAACAGGGTCCCTGAAGCTTTCTTT. Full variable domain (remainder filled in from reference TRBV7-9 and TRBJ1-1): DTGVSQNPRHKITKRGQNVTFRCDPISEHNRLYWYRQTLGQGPEFLTYFQNEAQLEKSRLLSDRFSAERPKGSFSTLEIQRTEQGDSAMYLCASSLENRVPEAFFGQGTRLTVV.